A selection of T cell receptor beta chains follows, all from one sample in a study of OX40 agonist ivuxolimab in advanced cancers. Data came from immunoSEQ multiplex PCR; TCRdb stores just in-frame clones and leaves some out. The sample carries 55,000 to 70,000 clones, 86% recorded once. The specimen was CD4+ or CD8+ T cells sorted from blood, collected in a trial of the OX40 agonist ivuxolimab. These receptors all stem from an adult with an advanced solid tumor such as melanoma, head and neck, liver or kidney cancer. CDR3s include the opening cysteine and the closing phenylalanine or tryptophan. The order of the fields is clone size, D gene, J gene, CDR3 length, V gene, CDR3 protein, CDR3 DNA. A D gene is named only where the DNA matches it firmly. Clone size appears in some rows only: once, few, many, or a class for an expanded clone.

few NA TRBJ1-5 14 TRBV21-1 CASSPASRTQPQHF TGTGCCAGCAGTCCCGCCTCCCGAACTCAGCCCCAGCATTTT
few NA TRBJ2-5 13 TRBV6-5 CASSPRDVETQYF TGTGCCAGCAGTCCCCGGGACGTGGAGACCCAGTACTTC
NA TRBD1 TRBJ2-3 17 TRBV7-2 CASSLGDRGYSTDTQYF TGTGCCAGCAGCTTAGGCGACAGGGGTTACAGCACAGATACGCAGTATTTT
NA NA TRBJ2-7 13 TRBV27 CASSAISSYEQYF TGTGCCAGCAGTGCAATTAGCTCCTACGAGCAGTACTTC
NA TRBD1 TRBJ1-1 13 TRBV6-5 CASSQDRGTEAFF TGTGCCAGCAGTCAGGACAGGGGGACTGAAGCTTTCTTT
NA NA TRBJ1-1 13 TRBV5-1 CASSLGDHTEAFF TGCGCCAGCAGCTTGGGGGACCACACTGAAGCTTTCTTT
NA TRBD1 TRBJ1-1 15 TRBV5-4 CASSTGTGFSPEAFF TGTGCCAGCAGCACCGGGACAGGGTTTTCCCCTGAAGCTTTCTTT
few NA TRBJ2-1 17 TRBV7-8 CASSPPYRFSDTDEQFF TGTGCCAGCAGCCCGCCCTACAGGTTTAGCGATACCGATGAGCAGTTCTTC
NA NA TRBJ1-1 14 TRBV2 CASSVAEGTTEAFF TGTGCCAGCAGTGTCGCCGAAGGGACTACTGAAGCTTTCTTT
NA TRBD2 TRBJ2-4 18 TRBV7-8 CASSLPRRLAGAKNIQYF TGTGCCAGCAGCTTACCCCGTCGACTAGCGGGGGCCAAAAACATTCAGTACTTC
few TRBD1 TRBJ1-1 16 TRBV18 CASSPPSQGTNTEAFF TGTGCCAGCTCACCACCATCACAGGGGACGAACACTGAAGCTTTCTTT
NA NA TRBJ2-6 16 TRBV30 CAWRHRDRSGANVLTF TGTGCCTGGAGACACCGCGACAGGTCTGGGGCCAACGTCCTGACTTTC
NA TRBD1 TRBJ1-5 13 TRBV7-2 CASSWDRHQPQHF TGTGCCAGCAGCTGGGACAGACATCAGCCCCAGCATTTT
NA TRBD1 TRBJ1-1 15 TRBV4-2 CASSQGATGGGVAFF TGTGCCAGCAGCCAAGGCGCGACAGGGGGCGGCGTAGCTTTCTTT
NA NA TRBJ2-7 13 TRBV6-1 CASSERLDYEQYF TGTGCCAGCAGTGAACGACTAGACTACGAGCAGTACTTC
NA NA TRBJ1-1 12 TRBV7-2 CASDWINTEAFF TGTGCCAGTGACTGGATCAACACTGAAGCTTTCTTT
NA NA TRBJ1-4 12 TRBV7-9 CASSLMNEKLFF TGTGCCAGCAGCTTAATGAATGAAAAACTGTTTTTT
NA NA TRBJ1-3 13 TRBV7-9 CASSPVAANTIYF TGTGCCAGCAGCCCCGTCGCCGCAAACACCATATATTTT
NA TRBD1 TRBJ2-2 17 TRBV5-1 CASSFTQGALNTGELFF TGCGCCAGCAGCTTTACTCAGGGGGCCCTAAACACCGGGGAGCTGTTTTTT
NA NA TRBJ1-4 14 TRBV7-9 CASTPSGVDEKLFF TGTGCCAGCACCCCGTCGGGGGTTGACGAAAAACTGTTTTTT
NA NA TRBJ2-2 15 TRBV7-9 CASSPREGPSGELFF TGTGCCAGCAGCCCCCGCGAGGGGCCAAGCGGGGAGCTGTTTTTT
NA NA TRBJ2-7 15 TRBV28 CASSPLGGRLYEQYF TGTGCCAGCAGCCCCCTGGGGGGGCGCCTCTACGAGCAGTACTTC
NA NA TRBJ2-7 14 TRBV28 CASTDHQSSYEQYF TGTGCCAGCACCGATCACCAGAGTTCCTACGAGCAGTACTTC
NA NA TRBJ1-6 16 TRBV7-2 CASSLERSSYNSPLHF TGTGCCAGCAGCTTAGAGAGGAGCTCCTATAATTCACCCCTCCACTTT
NA NA TRBJ2-7 13 TRBV7-2 CASSLAGGREQYF TGTGCCAGCAGCTTAGCCGGGGGGCGGGAGCAGTACTTC
NA TRBD1 TRBJ2-1 18 TRBV14 CASSSRDRAPSVYNEQFF TGTGCCAGCAGCTCCCGGGACAGGGCGCCTAGCGTGTACAATGAGCAGTTCTTC
NA NA TRBJ1-6 14 TRBV9 CASSVVGEDSPLHF TGTGCCAGCAGCGTAGTTGGGGAGGACTCACCCCTCCACTTT
NA NA TRBJ2-5 15 TRBV7-9 CASSLGRGGLETQYF TGTGCCAGCAGCTTAGGACGAGGAGGCTTGGAGACCCAGTACTTC
few NA TRBJ2-5 13 TRBV19 CASSIAHGETQYF TGTGCCAGTAGTATAGCCCACGGGGAGACCCAGTACTTC
NA NA TRBJ2-6 12 TRBV28 CASKTGANVLTF TGTGCCAGCAAAACTGGGGCCAACGTCCTGACTTTC
NA NA TRBJ1-2 11 TRBV19 CASRWDDGYTF TGTGCCAGTAGGTGGGACGATGGCTACACCTTC
NA NA TRBJ1-1 13 TRBV5-4 CASSLYRGDEAFF TGTGCCAGCAGCTTGTACCGGGGCGACGAAGCTTTCTTT
once NA TRBJ2-7 18 TRBV7-9 CASSLGIEALTGAYEQYF TGTGCCAGCAGCTTGGGAATTGAGGCACTCACCGGGGCCTACGAGCAGTACTTC
few NA TRBJ1-1 13 TRBV11-3 CASSLNQNTEAFF TGTGCCAGCAGCTTAAATCAGAACACTGAAGCTTTCTTT
NA TRBD1 TRBJ2-2 16 TRBV9 CASSPRQGMDTGELFF TGTGCCAGCAGCCCCCGACAGGGGATGGACACCGGGGAGCTGTTTTTT
NA TRBD1 TRBJ2-7 15 TRBV19 CASSIEGQGLYEQYF TGTGCCAGTAGTATTGAAGGACAGGGGCTCTACGAGCAGTACTTC
NA TRBD1 TRBJ2-7 15 TRBV5-1 CASSLVSGQGYEQYF TGCGCCAGCAGCTTGGTTTCCGGACAGGGCTACGAGCAGTACTTC
NA NA TRBJ2-5 12 TRBV5-5 CASSLREETQYF TGTGCCAGCAGCCTTAGGGAAGAGACCCAGTACTTC
NA NA TRBJ1-4 14 TRBV7-9 CASSLEGSNEKLFF TGTGCCAGCAGCTTAGAGGGGTCTAATGAAAAACTGTTTTTT
NA TRBD2 TRBJ2-5 15 TRBV5-4 CASSLPTSRSETQYF TGTGCCAGCAGCTTACCGACTAGCCGGTCAGAGACCCAGTACTTC
NA NA TRBJ2-3 13 TRBV7-2 CASSDTRRDTQYF TGTGCCAGCAGCGACACCCGGCGGGATACGCAGTATTTT
NA NA TRBJ2-1 12 TRBV9 CASSGDYNEQFF TGTGCCAGCAGTGGTGACTACAATGAGCAGTTCTTC
NA NA TRBJ2-7 13 TRBV4-3 CTSSPQGPSEQYF TGCACCAGCAGCCCACAGGGTCCGAGCGAGCAGTACTTC
NA TRBD1 TRBJ2-4 19 TRBV28 CASSFQDRGPEWAKNIQYF TGTGCCAGCAGTTTTCAGGACAGGGGCCCTGAATGGGCCAAAAACATTCAGTACTTC
NA TRBD1 TRBJ1-4 16 TRBV5-1 CASSLGFGTEGEKLFF TGCGCCAGCAGCTTGGGTTTCGGGACAGAAGGTGAAAAACTGTTTTTT
NA NA TRBJ1-2 11 TRBV29-1 CSVGTSRGYTF TGCAGCGTTGGTACTTCACGTGGCTACACCTTC
NA NA TRBJ2-2 16 TRBV9 CASSVGGGLNTGELFF TGTGCCAGCAGCGTAGGGGGCGGGCTCAACACCGGGGAGCTGTTTTTT
NA TRBD1 TRBJ1-6 15 TRBV4-3 CASSQEGAGGSPLHF TGCGCCAGCAGCCAAGAGGGGGCAGGGGGGTCACCCCTCCACTTT
NA NA TRBJ1-5 15 TRBV6-1 CASRVGTNFNQPQHF TGTGCCAGCAGGGTAGGGACAAATTTCAATCAGCCCCAGCATTTT
NA NA TRBJ1-4 14 TRBV6-5 CASRARGGGEKLFF TGTGCCAGCAGGGCAAGGGGGGGTGGTGAAAAACTGTTTTTT
NA NA TRBJ1-2 14 TRBV12-2 CASRLAQGSDGYTF TGTGCAAGTCGCTTAGCACAGGGATCGGATGGCTACACCTTC
once NA TRBJ1-1 16 TRBV18 CASSPQVSRFDTEAFF TGTGCCAGCTCACCACAAGTAAGCAGGTTTGACACTGAAGCTTTCTTT
NA NA TRBJ2-2 13 TRBV30 CAWRRSGTGELFF TGTGCCTGGAGAAGGAGCGGAACCGGGGAGCTGTTTTTT